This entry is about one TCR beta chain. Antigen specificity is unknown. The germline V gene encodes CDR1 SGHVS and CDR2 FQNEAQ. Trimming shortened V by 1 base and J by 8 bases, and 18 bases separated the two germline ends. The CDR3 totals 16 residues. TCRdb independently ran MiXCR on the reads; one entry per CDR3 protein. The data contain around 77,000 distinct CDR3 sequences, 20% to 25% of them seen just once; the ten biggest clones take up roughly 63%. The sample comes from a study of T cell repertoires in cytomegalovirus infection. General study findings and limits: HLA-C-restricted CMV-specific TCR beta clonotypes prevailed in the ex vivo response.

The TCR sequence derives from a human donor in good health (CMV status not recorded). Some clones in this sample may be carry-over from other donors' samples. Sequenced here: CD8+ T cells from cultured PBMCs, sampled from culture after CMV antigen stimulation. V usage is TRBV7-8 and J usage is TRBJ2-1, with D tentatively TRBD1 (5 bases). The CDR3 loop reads CASSLVALAGIDEQFF. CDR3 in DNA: TGTGCCAGCAGCTTAGTAGCTCTCGCAGGGATTGATGAGCAGTTCTTC.